These 3 T cell receptor beta chains came from one sample sequenced in a study of T cells after yellow fever vaccination. TCRdb recomputed calls from the 5' RACE reads with MiXCR, one row per CDR3 protein. Here the sample spans 450,000 to 600,000 distinct CDR3 sequences, less than 20% being singletons. Sequencing was performed on PBMCs, taken about 5 days after the first yellow fever vaccination. These receptor sequences come from a man younger than 35 who received the YFV17D yellow fever vaccine.

This CDR3 reads CASSEGWSADNEKLFF. CDR3 nucleotides: TGTGCCAGCAGCGAGGGGTGGAGCGCCGATAATGAAAAACTGTTTTTT. The V call is TRBV11-3, the J call TRBJ1-4; maybe TRBD1 (5 bases). The CDR3 runs to 16 residues. Germline V gene data show CDR1 as SGHNT and CDR2 as YENEEA. Deletions cut 5 bases from V and 4 bases from J, with 17 bases between.

V usage is TRBV5-4 and J usage is TRBJ2-7, with a tentative D call TRBD2 (6 bases). Per the germline V gene, CDR1 is SGHNT and CDR2 is YYREEE (reference sequence). The CDR3 sequence is 15 residues long. V shed 5 bases and J shed 2 bases, with 17 bases lying between them. The CDR3 loop reads CASSDGGWRPYEQYF. CDR3 bases: TGTGCCAGCAGTGACGGGGGTTGGAGGCCCTACGAGCAGTACTTC.

The rearrangement links TRBV5-1 to TRBJ2-1, with 7 bases that match TRBD2. Trimming cost V 1 base and J 5 bases; bases outside gene matches: 3. The CDR3 is made up of 14 amino acids. Germline V gene data show CDR1 as SGHRS and CDR2 as YFSETQ. This CDR3 reads CASSLPLADNEQFF. CDR3 coding DNA: TGCGCCAGCAGCTTGCCGCTAGCGGACAATGAGCAGTTCTTC.